The next 8 T cell receptor beta chains were all read from a single sample in a study of T cell repertoires in cytomegalovirus infection (dated by TCRdb to about 2019). Their target antigens are unknown. The label giving this sample's treatment or condition can be read as: in vitro stimulation with specific CMV peptide epitopes to enrich CMV-specific T cells. This sample was sequenced with an Illumina HiSeq 1500. The public reads were quality trimmed at Q25 with fastp and then assembled into clones with MiXCR by TCRdb, keeping productive beta chains. Each CDR3 protein gets just one entry, which takes the most common genes and DNA from the rows behind it. The sample table holds approximately 1,000,000 distinct CDR3 sequences, of which roughly 30% were seen once. The ten most abundant clones make up roughly 13% of the sample. The sample in question was cultured CD8+ T cells from PBMCs, obtained from culture after CMV antigen stimulation. The receptor set was obtained from a human donor in good health (CMV status not recorded). Some clones in this sample may be carry-over from other donors' samples.

The chain has TRBV25-1 and TRBJ2-3; possible D gene TRBD2, 6 bases. The CDR3 runs 14 residues. Germline V gene data show CDR1 as MGHDK and CDR2 as SYGVNS. V lost 3 bases and J lost 3, with 10 bases in between. CDR3 nucleotides: TGTGCCAGCAGTGATCGGAGGGAGACAGATACGCAGTATTTT. It yields the protein CASSDRRETDTQYF. Full variable domain (outside the CDR3, taken from reference TRBV25-1 and TRBJ2-3): EADIYQTPRYLVIGTGKKITLECSQTMGHDKMYWYQQDPGMELHLIHYSYGVNSTEKGDLSSESTVSRIRTEHFPLTLESARPSHTSQYLCASSDRRETDTQYFGPGTRLTVL.

The V call is TRBV6-1, the J call TRBJ2-7; tentative D call: TRBD2 (6 bases). This CDR3 has 15 amino acids. V lost 6 bases and J lost 3, with 18 bases in between. In germline, CDR1 is MNHNS, CDR2 SASEGT. The CDR3 spells CASREGRSNLYEQYF. The CDR3, as DNA: TGTGCCAGCAGGGAGGGGCGATCGAATCTCTACGAGCAGTACTTC.

This chain links TRBV2 with TRBJ1-3, with a tentative D call TRBD1 (6 bases). Between the trimmed V and J ends, which lost 6 bases and 4 bases, there was a span of 13 bases. Germline values: CDR1 SNHLY, CDR2 FYNNEI. The CDR3 is 14 amino acids. CDR3 DNA: TGTGCCAGCAGCCCGAGAGGACAGGGAAACACCATATATTTT. Its protein product is CASSPRGQGNTIYF.

This clonotype was observed many times. The J gene is TRBJ1-1, the V gene TRBV7-9; 7 nucleotides line up with TRBD1. CDR1 is SEHNR and CDR2 is FQNEAQ in the germline V gene (reference sequence). The CDR3 totals 17 residues. Trimming removed 4 bases from V and 4 bases from J; junction bases left unmatched: 15. CDR3 sequence reads: CASSSTKSTNRGTEAFF. In nucleotides, the CDR3 is TGTGCCAGCAGCTCTACGAAGTCTACTAACAGGGGCACTGAAGCTTTCTTT.

This clonotype was seen only a few times. This chain joins TRBV7-9 and TRBJ1-2; D gene ambiguous. Germline V gene sequence: CDR1 SEHNR, CDR2 FQNEAQ (reference sequence). Between the trimmed V and J ends, which lost 1 base and 7 bases, there was a span of 13 bases. CDR3 size: 14 residues. The CDR3 DNA reads as TGTGCCAGCAGCTTAGTTTCAGGATTCAGTGGCTACACCTTC. Its translation is CASSLVSGFSGYTF.

J is TRBJ2-3 and V is TRBV12-3 or TRBV12-4; 8 bases align to TRBD1. V gave up 5 bases and J gave up 6 bases; unmatched junction bases: 7. The CDR3 runs to 14 residues. The CDR3: CASSRTGRRDTQYF. CDR3 DNA: TGTGCCAGCAGTAGGACAGGGCGGAGGGATACGCAGTATTTT.

The J gene is TRBJ1-1, the V gene TRBV2; 9 bases map to TRBD1. CDR1 is SNHLY, CDR2 FYNNEI, per germline. This CDR3 spans 15 amino acids. Losses at the gene ends were 3 bases for V and 1 base for J; bases not matched to a gene: 3. The CDR3 sequence: CASSEDRGWNTEAFF. The CDR3 DNA is TGTGCCAGCAGTGAGGACAGGGGATGGAACACTGAAGCTTTCTTT.

V and J are TRBV7-6 and TRBJ1-6; 7 bases match TRBD1. CDR1 and CDR2 from the germline V gene are SGHVS and FNYEAQ. The CDR3 is 13 amino acids. The V gene end was trimmed by 10 bases and the J gene end by 2 bases; junction bases not matched to a gene: 2. For the CDR3, the DNA is TGTGCCAAAACAGGGGCCTATAATTCACCCCTCCACTTT. Translation: CAKTGAYNSPLHF.